This TCR beta chain was identified in a study of T cells in Graves' hyperthyroidism and ophthalmopathy. Study conclusions and caveats: Most expanded thyroid clonotypes above 0.001 also appeared in blood.

This sample holds PBMCs from 9.5 to 10 ml fresh peripheral blood. This clonotype was detected many times. No antigen is known for it. The source material, RNA transcripts, was used to amplify TCR beta CDR3 regions. The HTBI primer set drove a first-round RT-PCR of the TCR CDR3. MiXCR, run by TCRdb on the multiplex PCR reads, gives a single entry per CDR3 protein. Found here are 360,000 or so distinct CDR3 sequences, 15% to 20% of them singletons; the top ten hold around 15%. The origin of this receptor is a woman in her 40s with Graves' ophthalmopathy. The specimen was blood.

The DNA for the CDR3 is TGTGCCAGCAGTGAACAGGGGCTTGATGGCTACACCTTC. Translating it yields CASSEQGLDGYTF. The chain combines TRBV2 with TRBJ1-2; possible D gene TRBD1, 6 bases. Germline V gene data show CDR1 as SNHLY and CDR2 as FYNNEI. Trimming cost V 2 bases and J 6 bases, with 10 bases left between them. CDR3 length: 13 amino acids. Variable domain in full (rest from reference TRBV2 and TRBJ1-2): EPEVTQTPSHQVTQMGQEVILRCVPISNHLYFYWYRQILGQKVEFLVSFYNNEISEKSEIFDDQFSVERPDGSNFTLKIRSTKLEDSAMYFCASSEQGLDGYTFGSGTRLTVV.